This TCR beta chain was obtained from a study of long-term antiretroviral therapy in people with HIV. Study-wide context: In the earliest collections, sampling predates the 2015 immediate-ART recommendation by about a decade. Study results and limitations: Sampling of blood ran from about 2004 to 2018, and older ART regimens were possibly in use. Therapy changes, viral resistance and ART adherence were not documented in the available data. Diversity measured after ART increased yet remained under transplant donor controls.

The V and J ends lost 1 base and 1 base, in that order; junction bases with no gene match: 9. Germline CDR1 and CDR2: SGHVS and FQNEAQ. The CDR3 spans 17 residues. A word on this clone: What it binds is unknown.

The assay, immunoSEQ v3.0, was run at survey level. Measured with immunoSEQ multiplex PCR; TCRdb has only the in-frame clones, and not every one. The profile shows about 48,000 clones, around 84% of them singletons. The receptor's source is a woman aged 18-29 years with HIV. V and J are TRBV7-8 and TRBJ1-2, with 7 bases that match TRBD1. The source material was unsorted PBMCs, sampled 0.8 years after starting antiretroviral therapy. The CDR3 DNA reads TGTGCCAGCAGCTTAGATTCCCTTCAGGGGGTTAACTATGGCTACACCTTC. Its protein is CASSLDSLQGVNYGYTF.